The 7 T cell receptor beta chains below come from one sample, sequenced in a study of blood T cell repertoires in COVID-19 (TCRdb year 2020). The library was obtained by the immunoSEQ multiplex PCR assay. TCRdb re-hosts the immuneACCESS table, in-frame sequences only. Its copies lack some clones; in the studies checked, an unresolved V gene accounts for under half of them, and the cause for the rest is not known. Within this sample are fewer than 300,000 clones, with more than 75% of them counted one time only. The ten largest make up about 0.99% of the sample. The sample taken for sequencing was peripheral blood. The receptors were gathered from a woman aged 40 to 49 who had recovered from COVID-19.

This chain uses TRBV4-2 with TRBJ1-2, with D possibly being TRBD1 (5 bases). V lost 4 bases, J lost 7 bases, and 16 bases lay in between. The CDR3 runs to 14 residues. The germline V gene encodes CDR1 LGHNA and CDR2 YNFKEQ. The CDR3 nucleotides read TGTGCCAGCAGCCGTGGGAGGGATGGGGGTGGCTACACCTTC. Its protein product is CASSRGRDGGGYTF.

The chain carries TRBV6-5 and TRBJ1-3, with D unresolved. Germline-derived CDR1 and CDR2 are MNHEY and SVGAGI. Trimming left V 8 bases short and J 4 bases short, with 12 bases between. The CDR3 runs 13 residues. CDR3 bases: TGTGCCAGCGGGCCCCGGGGAGGAAACACCATATATTTT. It translates to CASGPRGGNTIYF.

This clone showed up just once. The chain carries TRBV4-1 and TRBJ2-1, with TRBD2 matching over 11 bases. Losses at the gene ends were 3 bases for V and 13 bases for J; bases not matched to a gene: 8. The length of the CDR3 is 14 residues. Germline lookup yields CDR1 MGHRA and CDR2 YSYEKL. CDR3 coding DNA: TGCGCCAGCAGCCAGGGGGGGACTAGCGGTAGTCAGTTCTTC. Amino acids: CASSQGGTSGSQFF.

The J gene is TRBJ2-2, the V gene TRBV6-2 or TRBV6-3; 8 bases agree with TRBD2. CDR1 MNHEY and CDR2 SVGEGT come from the germline V gene. The CDR3 sequence is 15 residues long. V shed 2 bases and J 3 bases; nucleotides not matched to a gene: 2. The CDR3 nucleotides read TGTGCCAGCAGTTACGACGGGAGGGACACCGGGGAGCTGTTTTTT. It codes for CASSYDGRDTGELFF.

The CDR3 DNA is TGTGCCAGAAGCTTGGAGGTCCAGGGGAAGACTGAAGCTTTCTTT. Protein: CARSLEVQGKTEAFF. V is TRBV5-3 and J is TRBJ1-1, with D perhaps matching TRBD1 (6 bases). TRBV5-3 is treated as an ORF (open reading frame) with a function not yet certain. Between the trimmed V and J ends, which lost 0 bases and 5 bases, there was a span of 14 bases. The CDR3 runs 15 residues.

The J gene is TRBJ2-1, the V gene TRBV6-2 or TRBV6-3; 9 nucleotides align to TRBD2. This CDR3 is built from 16 residues. V was pared by 2 bases and J by 10 bases, with 12 bases of the junction left unmatched. Germline CDR1 reads MNHEY; CDR2 reads SVGEGT. The CDR3 sequence is CASSYVGGGARTEQFF. As DNA, the CDR3 is TGTGCCAGCAGTTACGTCGGCGGGGGGGCTCGTACCGAGCAGTTCTTC.

This chain uses TRBV18 with TRBJ2-7; possible D gene TRBD2, 5 bases. The germline CDR1 and CDR2 sequences are KGHSH and LQKENI. CDR3 length: 11 residues. V was shortened by 1 base and J by 7 bases, with 5 bases between the two germline ends. CDR3 nucleotide sequence: TGTGCCAGCTCACCACGGGAGGAGCAGTACTTC. It yields the protein CASSPREEQYF.